This is a list of T cell receptor beta chains from one sample in a study of identical twins. TCRdb re-derived calls from the 5' RACE reads in MiXCR, one entry per CDR3 protein. This sample has more than 650,000 distinct CDR3 sequences; around 5.7% occur once, and the top ten carry around 1.9%. The source material was naive T cells sorted from blood. These receptors originate from a man between 18 and 29 years old in good health. The conserved cysteine and the conserved F or W are not part of the CDR3 here. The size field is filled for only some rows; it gives once, few, many or a size class.

V gene: TRBV12-3/TRBV12-4
clone size: many
CDR3 protein: ASILDTYTEAF

V gene: TRBV7-9
clone size: -
CDR3 protein: ASSLARERIYEQY

V gene: TRBV29-1
clone size: many
CDR3 protein: SVEDDEGVYGYT

V gene: TRBV5-6
clone size: many
CDR3 protein: ASSLVGTEETQY

V gene: TRBV7-6
clone size: many
CDR3 protein: ASSLGAGGNTEAF

V gene: TRBV11-1
clone size: few
CDR3 protein: ASSSNSGLVWGPETQY

V gene: TRBV18
clone size: -
CDR3 protein: ASSPSSNTEAF

V gene: TRBV27
clone size: many
CDR3 protein: ASSRDRGYYEQY

V gene: TRBV20-1
clone size: few
CDR3 protein: SARGLAGSEQF

V gene: TRBV20-1
clone size: many
CDR3 protein: SARERGTGRIFNNSPLH

V gene: TRBV7-2
clone size: -
CDR3 protein: ASSLGARHF

V gene: TRBV5-6
clone size: few
CDR3 protein: ASSPEILAGNTGELF

V gene: TRBV6-1
clone size: many
CDR3 protein: ASRDVDYNEQF

V gene: TRBV12-3/TRBV12-4
clone size: many
CDR3 protein: ASSRSGQGHYGYT

V gene: TRBV6-6
clone size: -
CDR3 protein: ASSGGQTNEQY

V gene: TRBV12-3/TRBV12-4
clone size: few
CDR3 protein: ASRNGYNEQF

V gene: TRBV29-1
clone size: once
CDR3 protein: SVDTRGGGTDTQY

V gene: TRBV24-1
clone size: many
CDR3 protein: ATSDQGRGMDTQY

V gene: TRBV6-1
clone size: many
CDR3 protein: ASRTPSTDTQY

V gene: TRBV6-1
clone size: many
CDR3 protein: ASNYVQETQY